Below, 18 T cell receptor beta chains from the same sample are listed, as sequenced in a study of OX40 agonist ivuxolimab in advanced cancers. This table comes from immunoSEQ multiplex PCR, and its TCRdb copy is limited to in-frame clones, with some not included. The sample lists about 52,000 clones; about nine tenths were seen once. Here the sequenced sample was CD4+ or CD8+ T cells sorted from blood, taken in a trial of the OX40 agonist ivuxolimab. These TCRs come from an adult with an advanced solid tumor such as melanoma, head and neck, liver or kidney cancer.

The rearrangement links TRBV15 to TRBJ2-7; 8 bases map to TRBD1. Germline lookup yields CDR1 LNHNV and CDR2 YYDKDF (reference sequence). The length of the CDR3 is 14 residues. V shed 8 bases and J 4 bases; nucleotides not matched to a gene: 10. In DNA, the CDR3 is TGTGCCACCTCGTATGACAGGGGCGGTTACGAGCAGTACTTC. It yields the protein CATSYDRGGYEQYF.

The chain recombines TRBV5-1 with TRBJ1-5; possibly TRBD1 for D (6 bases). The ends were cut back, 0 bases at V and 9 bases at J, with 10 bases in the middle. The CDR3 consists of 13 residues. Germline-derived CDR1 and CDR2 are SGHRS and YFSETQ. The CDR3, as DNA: TGCGCCAGCAGCTTGGTGGGGGCCGGGCCCCAGCATTTT. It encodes CASSLVGAGPQHF.

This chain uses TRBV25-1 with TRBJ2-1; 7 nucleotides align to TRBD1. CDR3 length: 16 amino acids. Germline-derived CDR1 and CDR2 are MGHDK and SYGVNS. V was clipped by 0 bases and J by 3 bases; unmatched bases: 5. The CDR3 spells CASSEYGQEYYNEQFF. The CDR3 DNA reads TGTGCCAGCAGTGAATACGGACAGGAGTACTACAATGAGCAGTTCTTC.

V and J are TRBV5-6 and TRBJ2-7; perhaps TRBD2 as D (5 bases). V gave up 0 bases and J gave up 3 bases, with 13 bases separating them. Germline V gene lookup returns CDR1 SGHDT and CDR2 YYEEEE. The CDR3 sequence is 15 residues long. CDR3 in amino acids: CASSLAEAPLYEQYF. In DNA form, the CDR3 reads TGTGCCAGCAGCTTGGCGGAGGCCCCCCTCTACGAGCAGTACTTC.

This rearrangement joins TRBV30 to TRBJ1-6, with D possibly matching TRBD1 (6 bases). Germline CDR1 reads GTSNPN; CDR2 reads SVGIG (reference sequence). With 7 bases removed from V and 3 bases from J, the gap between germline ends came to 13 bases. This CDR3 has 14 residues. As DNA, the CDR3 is TGTGCCTTCCGACAGGACCTCTATAATTCACCCCTCCACTTT. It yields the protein CAFRQDLYNSPLHF.

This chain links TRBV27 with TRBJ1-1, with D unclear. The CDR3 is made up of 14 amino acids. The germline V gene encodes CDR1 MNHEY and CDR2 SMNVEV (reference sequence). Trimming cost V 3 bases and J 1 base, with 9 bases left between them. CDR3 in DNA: TGTGCCAGCAGTTTTGACACTCAGAACACTGAAGCTTTCTTT. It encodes CASSFDTQNTEAFF.

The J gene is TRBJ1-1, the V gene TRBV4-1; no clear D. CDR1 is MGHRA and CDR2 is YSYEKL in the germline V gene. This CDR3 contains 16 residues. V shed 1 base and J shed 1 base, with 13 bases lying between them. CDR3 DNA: TGCGCCAGCAGCCAAGTATTAGTAGGGAAGAACACTGAAGCTTTCTTT. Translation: CASSQVLVGKNTEAFF.

This chain's CDR3 is CASSQDTNRYQPQHF. The CDR3 bases are TGCGCCAGCAGCCAAGATACCAACAGGTATCAGCCCCAGCATTTT. The gene calls are TRBV4-3 and TRBJ1-5, with D possibly matching TRBD1 (5 bases). Germline CDR1 is LGHNA and CDR2 is YSLEER. V was clipped by 0 bases and J by 5 bases, with 11 bases between them. This CDR3 has 15 amino acids.

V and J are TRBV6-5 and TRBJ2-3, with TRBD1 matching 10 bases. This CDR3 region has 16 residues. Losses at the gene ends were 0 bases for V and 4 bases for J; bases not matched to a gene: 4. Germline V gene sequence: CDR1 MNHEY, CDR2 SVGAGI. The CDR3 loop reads CASSYSPGQGSDTQYF. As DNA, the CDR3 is TGTGCCAGCAGTTACTCTCCGGGACAGGGGTCAGATACGCAGTATTTT.

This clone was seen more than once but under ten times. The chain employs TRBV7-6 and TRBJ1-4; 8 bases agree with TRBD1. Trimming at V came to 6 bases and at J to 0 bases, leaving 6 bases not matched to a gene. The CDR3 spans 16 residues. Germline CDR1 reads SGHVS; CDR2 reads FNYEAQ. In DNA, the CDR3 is TGTGCCAGCAGTCCGACAGGGGATGCAACTAATGAAAAACTGTTTTTT. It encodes CASSPTGDATNEKLFF. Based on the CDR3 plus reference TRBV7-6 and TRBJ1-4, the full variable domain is GAGVSQSPRYKVTKRGQDVALRCDPISGHVSLYWYRQALGQGPEFLTYFNYEAQQDKSGLPNDRFSAERPEGSISTLTIQRTEQRDSAMYRCASSPTGDATNEKLFFGSGTQLSVL.

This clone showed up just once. The CDR3 region is CASKDTNTGELFF. CDR3 DNA: TGTGCCAGTAAGGACACGAACACCGGGGAGCTGTTTTTT. The J gene is TRBJ2-2, the V gene TRBV19, with D possibly TRBD1 on 5 matching bases. The V gene lost 7 bases and the J gene lost 0 bases, with 6 bases spanning the gap. Germline CDR1 and CDR2: LNHDA and SQIVND (reference sequence). The CDR3 is 13 amino acids.

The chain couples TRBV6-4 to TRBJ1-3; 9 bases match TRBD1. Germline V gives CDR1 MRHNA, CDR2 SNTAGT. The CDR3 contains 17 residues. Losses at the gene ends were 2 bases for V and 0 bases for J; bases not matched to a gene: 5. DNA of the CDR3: TGTGCCAGCAGTGACACGACAGGGGGAGGCTCTGGAAACACCATATATTTT. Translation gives CASSDTTGGGSGNTIYF.

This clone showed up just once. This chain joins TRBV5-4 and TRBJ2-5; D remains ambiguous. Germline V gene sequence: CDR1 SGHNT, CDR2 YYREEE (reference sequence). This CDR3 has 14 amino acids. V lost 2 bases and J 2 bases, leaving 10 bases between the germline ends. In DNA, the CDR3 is TGTGCCAGCAGCTTTAGCCAGACGCAAGAGACCCAGTACTTC. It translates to CASSFSQTQETQYF.

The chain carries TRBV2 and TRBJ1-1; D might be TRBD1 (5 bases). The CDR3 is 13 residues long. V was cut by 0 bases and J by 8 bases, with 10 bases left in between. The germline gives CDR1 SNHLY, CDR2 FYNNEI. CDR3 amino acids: CASSEAWGREAFF. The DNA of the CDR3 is TGTGCCAGCAGTGAAGCGTGGGGACGGGAAGCTTTCTTT.

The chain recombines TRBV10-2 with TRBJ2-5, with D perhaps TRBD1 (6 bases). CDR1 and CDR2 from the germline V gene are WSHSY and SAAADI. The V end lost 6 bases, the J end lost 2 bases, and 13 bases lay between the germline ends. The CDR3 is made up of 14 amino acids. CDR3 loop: CASSLGQPQETQYF. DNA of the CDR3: TGCGCCAGCAGCCTCGGACAGCCACAAGAGACCCAGTACTTC.

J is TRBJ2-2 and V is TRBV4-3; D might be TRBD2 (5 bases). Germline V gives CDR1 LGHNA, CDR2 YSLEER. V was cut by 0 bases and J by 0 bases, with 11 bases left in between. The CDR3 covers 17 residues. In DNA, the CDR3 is TGCGCCAGCAGCCAAGATCGGGAAAGCGCGAACACCGGGGAGCTGTTTTTT. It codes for CASSQDRESANTGELFF.

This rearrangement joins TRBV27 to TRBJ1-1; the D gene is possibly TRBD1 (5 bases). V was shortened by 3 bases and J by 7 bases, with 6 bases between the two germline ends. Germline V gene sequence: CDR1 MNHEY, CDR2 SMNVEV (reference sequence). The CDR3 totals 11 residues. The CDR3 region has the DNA TGTGCCAGCAGTTTGGGGCTTGAAGCTTTCTTT. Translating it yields CASSLGLEAFF.

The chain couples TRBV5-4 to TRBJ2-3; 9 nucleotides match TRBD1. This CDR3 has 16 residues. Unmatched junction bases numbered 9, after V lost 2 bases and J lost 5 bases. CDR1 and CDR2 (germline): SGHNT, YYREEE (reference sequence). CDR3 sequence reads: CASSLPGQGYVDTQYF. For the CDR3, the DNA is TGTGCCAGCAGCTTACCGGGACAGGGATACGTAGATACGCAGTATTTT.